The clone carrying this T cell receptor beta chain was picked up many times. Its antigen is currently unknown. This CDR3 region has 16 residues. J was trimmed by 4 bases and V by 4 bases; bases with no gene match: 9. Per the germline V gene, CDR1 is KGHSH and CDR2 is LQKENI. This sample is drawn from a study of early T cells in non-severe SARS-CoV-2 infection. Across the whole study: Sequencing used unsorted whole-blood bulk RNA, so chains lack pairing. Broader study findings: VDJdb matching, biased toward anti-spike CD8 responses, missed private and CD4 specificities.

Unique molecular identifiers were affixed to single, distinct cDNA molecules. TCRdb reprocessed the 5' RACE reads with MiXCR, giving one entry per CDR3 protein. The sample consists of 60,000 to 75,000 distinct CDR3 sequences, about an eighth of them appearing once. This sample comprised whole blood, obtained at baseline. The chain combines TRBV18 with TRBJ2-2, with 7 bases fitting TRBD2. This receptor was obtained from an adult who was a healthcare worker with PCR-confirmed SARS-CoV-2 infection or an uninfected control (not recorded which). CDR3 coding DNA: TGTGCCAGCTCACTTCGGGACGGGAGGCTCACCGGGGAGCTGTTTTTT. The encoded protein is CASSLRDGRLTGELFF.